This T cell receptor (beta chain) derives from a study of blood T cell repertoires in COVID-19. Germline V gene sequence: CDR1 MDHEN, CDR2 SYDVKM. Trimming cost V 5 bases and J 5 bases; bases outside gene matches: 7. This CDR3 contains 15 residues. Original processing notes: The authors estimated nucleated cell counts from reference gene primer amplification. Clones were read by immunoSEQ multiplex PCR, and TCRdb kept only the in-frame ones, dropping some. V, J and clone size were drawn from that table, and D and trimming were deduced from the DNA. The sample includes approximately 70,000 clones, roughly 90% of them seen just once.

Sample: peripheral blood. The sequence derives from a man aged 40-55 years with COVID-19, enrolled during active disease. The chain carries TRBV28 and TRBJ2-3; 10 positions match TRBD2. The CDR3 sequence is CASSHSGGHRDTQYF. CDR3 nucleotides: TGTGCCAGCAGTCATAGCGGGGGGCACCGAGATACGCAGTATTTT. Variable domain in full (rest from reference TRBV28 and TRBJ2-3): DVKVTQSSRYLVKRTGEKVFLECVQDMDHENMFWYRQDPGLGLRLIYFSYDVKMKEKGDIPEGYSVSREKKERFSLILESASTNQTSMYLCASSHSGGHRDTQYFGPGTRLTVL.